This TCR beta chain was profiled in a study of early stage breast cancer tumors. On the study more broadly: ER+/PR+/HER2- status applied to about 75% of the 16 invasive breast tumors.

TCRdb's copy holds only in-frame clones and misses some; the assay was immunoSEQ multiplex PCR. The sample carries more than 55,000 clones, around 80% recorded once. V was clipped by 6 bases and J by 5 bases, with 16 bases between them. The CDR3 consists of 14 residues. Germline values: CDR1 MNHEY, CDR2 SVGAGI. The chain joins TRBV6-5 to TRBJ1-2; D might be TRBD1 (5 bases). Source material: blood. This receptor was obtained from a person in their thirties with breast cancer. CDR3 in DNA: TGTGCCAGCAGCTCCTTTAATCAGGGATATGGCTACACCTTC. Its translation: CASSSFNQGYGYTF.